The 30 T cell receptor beta chains below were found in one sample sequenced in a study of T cells in Graves' hyperthyroidism and ophthalmopathy. The source material, RNA transcripts, was used to amplify TCR beta CDR3 regions. A first-round RT-PCR of the TCR CDR3 used the HTBI primer set. TCRdb recomputed calls from the multiplex PCR reads with MiXCR, one row per CDR3 protein. The sample includes some 350,000 distinct CDR3 sequences, 20% to 25% seen only once; the top ten take 70% to 75%. Sequencing was performed on blood. The source is a man aged 45-60 years with Graves' hyperthyroidism.

V usage is TRBV5-1 and J usage is TRBJ2-7; TRBD1 might be the D (6 bases). CDR1 and CDR2 from the germline V gene are SGHRS and YFSETQ. V dropped 4 bases and J dropped 9 bases, with 11 bases sitting between them. This CDR3 contains 11 residues. The DNA for the CDR3 is TGCGCCAGCAGCCTTCAGGGGATGCAGTACTTC. Encoded protein: CASSLQGMQYF.

The chain uses TRBV5-6 and TRBJ1-1, with 9 bases identical to TRBD1. V shed 3 bases and J 4 bases; nucleotides not matched to a gene: 7. From germline, CDR1 is SGHDT and CDR2 YYEEEE. The CDR3 runs 15 residues. The DNA for the CDR3 is TGTGCCAGCAGCTGGGGGCGACAGGGGGGCACTGAAGCTTTCTTT. Residues: CASSWGRQGGTEAFF.

As concerns this clonotype: This could be a read error, since a much larger clone is one nucleotide away. The rearrangement links TRBV20-1 to TRBJ2-7, with TRBD1 as a possible D gene (6 bases). Germline V gives CDR1 DFQATT, CDR2 SNEGSKA (reference sequence). V lost 5 bases and J 5 bases, leaving 25 bases between the germline ends. The CDR3 totals 16 residues. CDR3 loop: CSARPPGTYLSHEQYF. CDR3 bases: TGCAGTGCTCGCCCACCCGGGACATATCTGTCCCACGAGCAGTACTTC.

Ten or more counts support this clonotype. The CDR3, as DNA: TGTGCCAGCAAACCCCGGGACAGGGGAGAGACCCAGTACTTC. Protein sequence: CASKPRDRGETQYF. The V gene is TRBV6-1, the J gene TRBJ2-5; 10 bases map to TRBD1. The CDR3 is 14 residues long. The V and J ends lost 7 bases and 4 bases, in that order; junction bases with no gene match: 6. Germline CDR1 reads MNHNS; CDR2 reads SASEGT.

CDR3 DNA: TGTGCCAGCAGTTACCTAGCGGGAGTCAGGAATGAGCAGTTCTTC. Translated: CASSYLAGVRNEQFF. The chain has TRBV27 and TRBJ2-1, with 10 bases identical to TRBD2. The trim removed 4 bases at V and 7 bases at J, leaving 7 bases unmatched. Germline CDR1 MNHEY, CDR2 SMNVEV (reference sequence). The CDR3 loop spans 15 amino acids.

This chain uses TRBV20-1 with TRBJ1-5; 11 nucleotides line up with TRBD1. Germline assignment: CDR1 DFQATT and CDR2 SNEGSKA (reference sequence). Germline trimming cut 5 bases from V and 4 bases from J; bases unmatched to any gene: 4. This CDR3 is 14 amino acids long. Here the CDR3 DNA reads TGCAGTGCTTCGGGACAGGGGGAAAATCAGCCCCAGCATTTT. Translation gives CSASGQGENQPQHF.

The chain is built from TRBV6-2 or TRBV6-3 and TRBJ2-7; D is ambiguous. CDR1 MNHEY and CDR2 SVGEGT come from the germline V gene. The ends were cut back, 4 bases at V and 7 bases at J, with 11 bases in the middle. The CDR3 length is 12 residues. The CDR3 nucleotides read TGTGCCAGCAGTTTCCCATACCTGGAGCAGTACTTC. Protein sequence: CASSFPYLEQYF.

The chain joins TRBV6-1 to TRBJ1-1; D perhaps matches TRBD1 (5 bases). The CDR3 contains 13 residues. Trimming took off 8 bases at V and 5 bases at J, with 15 bases between the two ends. Germline lookup yields CDR1 MNHNS and CDR2 SASEGT. Written as DNA, the CDR3 is TGTGCCAGCTGCGGAGCCGGGGGAACTGAAGCTTTCTTT. It encodes CASCGAGGTEAFF.

A few counts support this clonotype. The chain carries TRBV24-1 and TRBJ2-5; 10 positions match TRBD2. This CDR3 contains 17 residues. Germline trimming cut 4 bases from V and 5 bases from J; bases unmatched to any gene: 12. Germline CDR1 KGHDR, CDR2 SFDVKD. The CDR3 loop is CATSDPLLSAGGETQYF. The CDR3 DNA reads as TGTGCCACCAGTGACCCTTTGCTATCAGCGGGAGGGGAGACCCAGTACTTC.

There are many counts of this clonotype. The V call is TRBV28, the J call TRBJ2-7; 9 bases agree with TRBD2. CDR1 is MDHEN, CDR2 SYDVKM, per germline. The junction had 12 bases not matched to a gene; V was cut back by 6 bases and J by 6 bases. This CDR3 contains 15 residues. CDR3 nucleotides: TGTGCCAGCAGCCCGTGGGGTAGCGGGAGTGGCGAGCAGTACTTC. Its translation: CASSPWGSGSGEQYF.

The table lists this clonotype with a few counts. Here the CDR3 DNA reads TGTGCCACGAGGGGGGGCCATTATGGCTACACCTTC. The encoded protein is CATRGGHYGYTF. This chain connects TRBV6-1 to TRBJ1-2; D is possibly TRBD1 (6 bases). Per the germline V gene, CDR1 is MNHNS and CDR2 is SASEGT. The CDR3 runs to 12 residues. Between the trimmed V and J ends, which lost 10 bases and 5 bases, there was a span of 14 bases.

CDR3 residues: CASSPGWGGQPQHF. Here the CDR3 DNA reads TGTGCCAGCAGTCCCGGATGGGGCGGGCAGCCCCAGCATTTT. This rearrangement joins TRBV12-3 or TRBV12-4 to TRBJ1-5; a possible D gene is TRBD1 (5 bases). CDR3 length equals 14 residues. With 5 bases removed from V and 7 bases from J, the gap between germline ends came to 15 bases.

This clonotype was counted between two and nine times. This chain links TRBV6-5 with TRBJ2-7; TRBD2 matches at 11 bases. The ends lost 0 bases at V and 6 bases at J; junction bases unmatched: 4. Germline assignment: CDR1 MNHEY and CDR2 SVGAGI. CDR3 length: 15 amino acids. In nucleotides, the CDR3 is TGTGCCAGCAGTTACTCGAGCCTAGCGGGAGGCGAGCAGTACTTC. It codes for CASSYSSLAGGEQYF.

The J gene is TRBJ2-2, the V gene TRBV19, with 9 bases identical to TRBD1. J was trimmed by 0 bases and V by 6 bases; bases with no gene match: 8. The CDR3 sequence is 17 residues long. Germline CDR1 LNHDA, CDR2 SQIVND (reference sequence). The CDR3, as DNA: TGTGCCAGTAGGACCAAGGGACAGGGCGCGAACACCGGGGAGCTGTTTTTT. Its protein is CASRTKGQGANTGELFF.

This clonotype was picked up a small number of times. This chain uses TRBV11-2 with TRBJ2-1; 9 positions agree with TRBD2. This CDR3 contains 15 residues. Germline V gene lookup returns CDR1 SGHAT and CDR2 FQNNGV. Trimming cost V 8 bases and J 8 bases; bases outside gene matches: 13. The CDR3 here is CASAKIAGVSYEQFF. In nucleotides, the CDR3 is TGTGCCAGCGCAAAAATAGCGGGAGTGAGCTATGAGCAGTTCTTC. The complete variable domain, with remaining parts taken from reference TRBV11-2 and TRBJ2-1, reads EAGVAQSPRYKIIEKRQSVAFWCNPISGHATLYWYQQILGQGPKLLIQFQNNGVVDDSQLPKDRFSAERLKGVDSTLKIQPAKLEDSAVYLCASAKIAGVSYEQFFGPGTRLTVL.

This clonotype has more than one count but fewer than ten. The chain has TRBV7-2 and TRBJ1-5; D call uncertain. The CDR3 extends over 15 amino acids. Germline CDR1 is SGHTA and CDR2 is FQGNSA. Trimming shortened V by 1 base and J by 1 base, and 8 bases separated the two germline ends. CDR3 bases: TGTGCCAGCAGCTTAGAGGTCTTAAGCAATCAGCCCCAGCATTTT. It translates to CASSLEVLSNQPQHF. The complete variable domain, with remaining parts taken from reference TRBV7-2 and TRBJ1-5, reads GAGVSQSPSNKVTEKGKDVELRCDPISGHTALYWYRQSLGQGLEFLIYFQGNSAPDKSGLPSDRFSAERTGGSVSTLTIQRTQQEDSAVYLCASSLEVLSNQPQHFGDGTRLSIL.

The rearrangement uses TRBV30 and TRBJ2-3; no clear D gene. Trimming left V 4 bases short and J 2 bases short, with 16 bases between. CDR3 size: 15 residues. Germline-derived CDR1 and CDR2 are GTSNPN and SVGIG (reference sequence). The DNA for the CDR3 is TGTGCCTGGATGGCCCTAAAGCAATACACAGATACGCAGTATTTT. Amino acid sequence: CAWMALKQYTDTQYF.

This clonotype was observed at least ten times. This chain links TRBV20-1 with TRBJ2-1; 7 nucleotides line up with TRBD2. This CDR3 region has 15 residues. V dropped 5 bases and J dropped 7; count of bases not matched to a gene: 14. Germline V lookup: CDR1 DFQATT, CDR2 SNEGSKA (reference sequence). The CDR3 DNA is TGCAGTGCTTCTCCTACGGCGGGAGTGGGGAATGAGCAGTTCTTC. Its protein product is CSASPTAGVGNEQFF.

A few counts support this clonotype. V gene TRBV6-2 or TRBV6-3 combines with J gene TRBJ2-2; the D is unclear. This CDR3 region has 15 residues. Germline CDR1 and CDR2: MNHEY and SVGEGT. V was clipped by 3 bases and J by 4 bases, with 12 bases between them. The CDR3 bases are TGTGCCAGCAGTTATGTCATGGGAAGCACCGGGGAGCTGTTTTTT. It codes for CASSYVMGSTGELFF.

This chain links TRBV20-1 with TRBJ2-3; weak D call: TRBD2 (5 bases). V was pared by 4 bases and J by 0 bases, with 11 bases between. The germline CDR1 and CDR2 sequences are DFQATT and SNEGSKA (reference sequence). This CDR3 spans 14 amino acids. As DNA, the CDR3 is TGCAGTGCTATAGGACTGTCAAGCACAGATACGCAGTATTTT. Protein product: CSAIGLSSTDTQYF.

This clonotype was found many times. V usage is TRBV2 and J usage is TRBJ2-7; unclear D gene. This CDR3 contains 14 residues. Germline values: CDR1 SNHLY, CDR2 FYNNEI. V lost 1 base and J 0 bases, leaving 7 bases between the germline ends. The CDR3 is CASSEGRNSYEQYF. The CDR3 nucleotides read TGTGCCAGCAGTGAAGGGCGAAACTCCTACGAGCAGTACTTC.

The chain is built from TRBV3-1 and TRBJ2-6, with 13 bases aligning to TRBD2. Trimming cost V 6 bases and J 0 bases; bases outside gene matches: 5. CDR1 and CDR2 from the germline V gene are LGHDT and YNNKEL (reference sequence). The CDR3 totals 18 residues. CDR3 in amino acids: CASRQTSGRSSGANVLTF. The CDR3, as DNA: TGTGCCAGCAGGCAGACTAGCGGGAGGTCCTCTGGGGCCAACGTCCTGACTTTC.

The gene calls are TRBV19 and TRBJ1-1, with unresolved D. Germline assignment: CDR1 LNHDA and CDR2 SQIVND (reference sequence). The CDR3 covers 13 residues. Trimming removed 8 bases at V and 2 bases at J, with 12 bases between. Here the CDR3 reads CASGPDLNTEAFF. The CDR3 bases are TGTGCCAGTGGCCCGGACCTTAACACTGAAGCTTTCTTT.

This rearrangement joins TRBV12-3 or TRBV12-4 to TRBJ2-3; TRBD2 might be the D (6 bases). CDR3 length: 15 residues. V was cut by 5 bases and J by 3 bases, with 15 bases left in between. CDR3 protein: CASSLEIAATDTQYF. The CDR3, as DNA: TGTGCCAGCAGTCTCGAGATAGCGGCTACAGATACGCAGTATTTT.

The chain recombines TRBV27 with TRBJ2-1; D gene unclear. The germline V gene has CDR1 MNHEY and CDR2 SMNVEV (reference sequence). Trimming pared 8 bases from V and 1 base from J, leaving 6 bases between. This CDR3 has 12 amino acids. The CDR3 DNA sequence: TGTGCCAGCTGGGGATCCTACAATGAGCAGTTCTTC. Translating gives CASWGSYNEQFF.

In its sample, this clonotype was seen many times. The chain joins TRBV6-1 to TRBJ2-5, with 9 bases fitting TRBD2. The germline V gene has CDR1 MNHNS and CDR2 SASEGT. CDR3 length: 15 amino acids. Trimming cost V 6 bases and J 4 bases; bases outside gene matches: 9. Written as DNA, the CDR3 is TGTGCCAGCAGGGGGGGACTAGCCTTAGGAGAGACCCAGTACTTC. It encodes CASRGGLALGETQYF.

This clonotype was seen ten or more times. The chain recombines TRBV2 with TRBJ2-3, with 9 bases that match TRBD2. This CDR3 spans 17 amino acids. Per the germline V gene, CDR1 is SNHLY and CDR2 is FYNNEI. Trimming took 1 base from V and 2 from J; bases not matched to a gene: 7. The CDR3 sequence is CASSEDAGGPHTDTQYF. DNA of the CDR3: TGTGCCAGCAGTGAAGACGCGGGAGGGCCTCACACAGATACGCAGTATTTT.

This clonotype was recorded many times. The chain has TRBV27 and TRBJ2-7, with D perhaps TRBD2 (6 bases). The CDR3 has 13 amino acids. V lost 5 bases to trimming and J lost 3 bases, with 11 bases between them. The germline V gene has CDR1 MNHEY and CDR2 SMNVEV (reference sequence). The CDR3 nucleotides are TGTGCCAGCAGTCCCCGGGGGTACTACGAGCAGTACTTC. Its translation is CASSPRGYYEQYF.

J is TRBJ2-3 and V is TRBV11-2; a possible D gene is TRBD2 (6 bases). Germline V gene sequence: CDR1 SGHAT, CDR2 FQNNGV. This CDR3 spans 13 amino acids. V lost 5 bases to trimming and J lost 6 bases, with 12 bases between them. The DNA for the CDR3 is TGTGCCAGCAGCCCCTCCGGGGGTGATACGCAGTATTTT. Encoded protein: CASSPSGGDTQYF.

This chain joins TRBV18 and TRBJ2-5; either TRBD1 or TRBD2 may fit D (5 bases each). The ends were cut back, 1 base at V and 5 bases at J, with 14 bases in the middle. Per the germline V gene, CDR1 is KGHSH and CDR2 is LQKENI. The CDR3 runs to 15 residues. CDR3 loop: CASSPQRGARETQYF. The CDR3 nucleotides read TGTGCCAGCTCACCACAGAGAGGGGCGCGGGAGACCCAGTACTTC.